The rows below give T cell receptor beta chains drawn from one sample of a study of T cell responses to AZD1222 COVID-19 vaccine. Libraries were prepared by immunoSEQ multiplex PCR; TCRdb keeps only in-frame clonotypes and omits some of them. The data contain about 150,000 clones, 90% of them singletons. The specimen comprised peripheral blood, sampled on day 0 of AZD1222 vaccination. These TCRs come from an adult in good health. The CDR3 runs from the conserved cysteine through the conserved F or W. Each record gives: V gene, D gene, J gene, CDR3 protein, CDR3 DNA. The D gene is left open where the match is weak.

v_gene: TRBV7-9; d_gene: -; j_gene: TRBJ1-1; CDR3aa: CASSLSYYTEAFF; CDR3nt: TGTGCCAGCAGCTTAAGTTATTACACTGAAGCTTTCTTT
v_gene: TRBV16; d_gene: -; j_gene: TRBJ1-1; CDR3aa: CASSQSGRKNTEAFF; CDR3nt: TGTGCCAGCAGCCAATCGGGCAGGAAGAACACTGAAGCTTTCTTT
v_gene: TRBV6-5; d_gene: TRBD2; j_gene: TRBJ2-7; CDR3aa: CASSTTSGSSDEQYF; CDR3nt: TGTGCCAGCAGTACCACTAGCGGGAGTAGCGACGAGCAGTACTTC
v_gene: TRBV6-2/TRBV6-3; d_gene: -; j_gene: TRBJ1-5; CDR3aa: CASSYSATWEPQHF; CDR3nt: TGTGCCAGCAGTTACTCGGCTACTTGGGAGCCCCAGCATTTT
v_gene: TRBV4-3; d_gene: -; j_gene: TRBJ2-7; CDR3aa: CASSQDGGGNEQYF; CDR3nt: TGCGCCAGCAGCCAAGATGGGGGGGGCAACGAGCAGTACTTC
v_gene: TRBV24-1; d_gene: TRBD1; j_gene: TRBJ1-2; CDR3aa: CATSDPTQSRGREGYTF; CDR3nt: TGTGCCACCAGTGACCCCACCCAAAGCAGGGGGCGTGAGGGCTACACCTTC
v_gene: TRBV9; d_gene: -; j_gene: TRBJ2-1; CDR3aa: CASTLGAEGNEQFF; CDR3nt: TGTGCCAGCACCCTAGGGGCGGAGGGGAATGAGCAGTTCTTC
v_gene: TRBV4-3; d_gene: -; j_gene: TRBJ2-1; CDR3aa: CASSVTRGGEQFF; CDR3nt: TGCGCCAGCAGCGTCACCCGGGGAGGTGAGCAGTTCTTC
v_gene: TRBV12-5; d_gene: TRBD2; j_gene: TRBJ2-1; CDR3aa: CASASGLAGGSYNEQFF; CDR3nt: TGTGCTAGTGCTTCCGGACTAGCGGGAGGGTCCTACAATGAGCAGTTCTTC
v_gene: TRBV5-5; d_gene: -; j_gene: TRBJ1-5; CDR3aa: CASSSRQKAWPQHF; CDR3nt: TGTGCCAGCAGCTCTAGACAGAAGGCCTGGCCCCAGCATTTT
v_gene: TRBV6-5; d_gene: -; j_gene: TRBJ1-3; CDR3aa: CASSYGTSSSGNTIYF; CDR3nt: TGTGCCAGCAGTTACGGGACTTCAAGCTCTGGAAACACCATATATTTT